This T cell receptor beta chain derives from a study of Graves' ophthalmopathy and Graves' hyperthyroidism. Study observations and caveats: Most expanded clonotypes in thyroid above 0.001 frequency also showed up in blood. With a specificity of roughly 72% and a sensitivity of about 71%, the model predicted ophthalmopathy progression. Sensitivity reached 87.88% and specificity 75% to 82% for a 13-signature model separating ophthalmopathy from stable hyperthyroidism.

Note on this clonotype: Antigen unknown.

RNA transcripts yielded amplified TCR beta CDR3 regions. The first round was an RT-PCR with HTBI primers, and the second round was a multiplex PCR. TCRdb independently ran MiXCR on the multiplex PCR reads; one entry per CDR3 protein. The repertoire holds around 1,000,000 distinct CDR3 sequences, with about two fifths as singletons. The clonotype originates from an adult man with Graves' hyperthyroidism. Input material: peripheral blood or thyroid tissue (not recorded which).

CDR3 sequence reads: CSARKTGNYEQYF. Written as DNA, the CDR3 is TGCAGTGCTAGAAAGACAGGGAACTACGAGCAGTACTTC. The genes are TRBV20-1 and TRBJ2-7; 7 bases align to TRBD1. The CDR3 spans 13 residues. Looked up from germline, CDR1 is DFQATT and CDR2 is SNEGSKA (reference sequence). The J segment lost 3 bases and the V segment lost 2 bases, leaving 4 bases of the junction unmatched.